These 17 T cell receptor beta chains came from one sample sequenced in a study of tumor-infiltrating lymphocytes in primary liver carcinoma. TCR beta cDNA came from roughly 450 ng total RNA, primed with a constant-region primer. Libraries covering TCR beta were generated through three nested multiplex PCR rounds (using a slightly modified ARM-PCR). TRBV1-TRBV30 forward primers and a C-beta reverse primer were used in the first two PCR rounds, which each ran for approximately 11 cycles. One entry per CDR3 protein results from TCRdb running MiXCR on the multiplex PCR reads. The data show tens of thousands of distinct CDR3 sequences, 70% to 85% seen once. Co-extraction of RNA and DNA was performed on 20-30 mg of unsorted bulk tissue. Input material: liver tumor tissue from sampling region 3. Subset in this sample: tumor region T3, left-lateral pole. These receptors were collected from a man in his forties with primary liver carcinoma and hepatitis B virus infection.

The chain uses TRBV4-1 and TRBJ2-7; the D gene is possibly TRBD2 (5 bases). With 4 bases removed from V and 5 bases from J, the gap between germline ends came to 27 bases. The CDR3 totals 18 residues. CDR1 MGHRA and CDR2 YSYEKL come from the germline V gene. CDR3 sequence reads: CASSLPSIRAEGVDEQYF. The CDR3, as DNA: TGCGCCAGCAGCCTCCCGTCTATAAGGGCCGAGGGAGTGGACGAGCAGTACTTC.

Here the CDR3 reads CASNHVAGVGDTQYF. DNA of the CDR3: TGTGCCAGCAACCACGTTGCGGGAGTGGGAGATACGCAGTATTTT. This chain links TRBV6-2 or TRBV6-3 with TRBJ2-3, with 7 nucleotides matching TRBD2. Germline V gene lookup returns CDR1 MNHEY and CDR2 SVGEGT. CDR3 size: 15 residues. J lost 5 bases, V lost 7 bases, and 12 bases had no gene match.

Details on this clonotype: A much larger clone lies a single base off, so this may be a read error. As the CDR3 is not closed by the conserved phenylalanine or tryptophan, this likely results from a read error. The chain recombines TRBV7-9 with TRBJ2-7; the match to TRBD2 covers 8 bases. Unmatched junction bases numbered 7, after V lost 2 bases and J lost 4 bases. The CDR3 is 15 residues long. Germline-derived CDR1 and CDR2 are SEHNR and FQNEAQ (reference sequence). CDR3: CASSLIGAGEYEQYL. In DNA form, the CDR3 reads TGTGCCAGCAGCTTAATCGGAGCGGGAGAATACGAGCAGTACCTC.

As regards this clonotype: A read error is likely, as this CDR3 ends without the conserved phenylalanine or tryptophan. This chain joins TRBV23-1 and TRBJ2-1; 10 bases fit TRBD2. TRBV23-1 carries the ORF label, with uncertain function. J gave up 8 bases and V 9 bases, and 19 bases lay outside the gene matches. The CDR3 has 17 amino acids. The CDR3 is CASSAWEREGVNDEQFY. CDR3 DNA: TGCGCCAGTAGTGCTTGGGAGCGGGAGGGCGTAAACGATGAGCAGTTCTAC.

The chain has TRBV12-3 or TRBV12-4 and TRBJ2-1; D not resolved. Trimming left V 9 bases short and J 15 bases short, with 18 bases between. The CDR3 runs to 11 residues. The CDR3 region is CASGKSAITFF. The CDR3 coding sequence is TGTGCCAGTGGAAAGAGCGCGATTACGTTCTTC.

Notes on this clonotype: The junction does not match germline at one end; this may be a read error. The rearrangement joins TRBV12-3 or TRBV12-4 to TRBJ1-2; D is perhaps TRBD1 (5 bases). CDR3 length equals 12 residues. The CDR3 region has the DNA TGTGCTAGCAGTTTGGGCAGGGATGGCTACATCTTC. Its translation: CASSLGRDGYIF.

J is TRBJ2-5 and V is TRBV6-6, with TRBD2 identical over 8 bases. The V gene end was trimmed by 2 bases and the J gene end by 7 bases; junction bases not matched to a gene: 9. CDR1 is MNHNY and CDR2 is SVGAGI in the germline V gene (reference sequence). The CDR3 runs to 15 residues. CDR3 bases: TGTGCCAGCAGTTACGGGACTAGGCCTTTAGCGACCCAGTACTTC. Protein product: CASSYGTRPLATQYF.

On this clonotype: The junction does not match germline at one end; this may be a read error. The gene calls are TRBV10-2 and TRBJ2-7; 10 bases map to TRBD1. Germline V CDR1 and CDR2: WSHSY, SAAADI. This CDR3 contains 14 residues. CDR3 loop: CTSSDGQGGYEQYF. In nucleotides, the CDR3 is TGCACCAGCAGTGATGGACAGGGGGGCTACGAGCAGTACTTC.

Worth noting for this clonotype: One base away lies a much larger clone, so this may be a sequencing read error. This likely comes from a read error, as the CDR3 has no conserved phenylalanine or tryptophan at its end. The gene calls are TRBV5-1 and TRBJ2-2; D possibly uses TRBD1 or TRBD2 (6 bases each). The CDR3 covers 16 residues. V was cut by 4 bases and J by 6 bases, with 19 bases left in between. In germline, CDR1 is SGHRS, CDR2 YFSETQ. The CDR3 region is CASSMTGREYPGELFS. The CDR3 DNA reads TGCGCCAGCAGCATGACAGGTCGGGAGTACCCCGGGGAGCTGTTTTCT.

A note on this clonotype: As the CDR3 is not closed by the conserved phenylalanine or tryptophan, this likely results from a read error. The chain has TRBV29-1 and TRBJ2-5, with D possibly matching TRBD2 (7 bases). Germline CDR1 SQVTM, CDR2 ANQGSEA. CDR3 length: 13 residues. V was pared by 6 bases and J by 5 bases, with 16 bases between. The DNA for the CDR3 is TGCAGCGTAGGTGGGGGGGCCGCTGAGACCCAGTACCTC. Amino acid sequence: CSVGGGAAETQYL.

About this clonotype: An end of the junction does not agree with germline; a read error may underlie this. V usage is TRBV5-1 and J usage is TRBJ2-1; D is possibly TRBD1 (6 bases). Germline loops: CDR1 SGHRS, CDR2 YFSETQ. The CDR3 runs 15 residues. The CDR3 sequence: CASSSSVGAYNEQFF. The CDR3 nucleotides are TGCGCCAGCAGCTCCAGCGTGGGGGCCTACAATGAGCAGTTCTTT.

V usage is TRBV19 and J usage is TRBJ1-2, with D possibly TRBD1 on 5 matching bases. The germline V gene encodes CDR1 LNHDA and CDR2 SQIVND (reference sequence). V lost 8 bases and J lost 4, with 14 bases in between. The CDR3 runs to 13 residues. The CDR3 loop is CASAQGDGYGYTF. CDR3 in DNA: TGTGCCAGTGCCCAGGGCGATGGCTATGGCTACACCTTC.

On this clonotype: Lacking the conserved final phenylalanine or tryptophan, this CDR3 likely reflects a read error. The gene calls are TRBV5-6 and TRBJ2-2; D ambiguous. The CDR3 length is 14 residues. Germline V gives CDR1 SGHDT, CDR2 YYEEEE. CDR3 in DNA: TGTGCCAGCAGCTTCGAAGGGTACACCAGGGAGCTGTTTCTT. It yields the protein CASSFEGYTRELFL.

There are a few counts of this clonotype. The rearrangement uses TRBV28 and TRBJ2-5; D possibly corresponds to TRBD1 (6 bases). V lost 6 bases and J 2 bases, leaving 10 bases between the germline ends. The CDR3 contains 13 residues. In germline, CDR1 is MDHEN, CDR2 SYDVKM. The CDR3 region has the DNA TGTGCCAGCAGACCCGGGACACAAGAGACCCAGTACTTC. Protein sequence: CASRPGTQETQYF.

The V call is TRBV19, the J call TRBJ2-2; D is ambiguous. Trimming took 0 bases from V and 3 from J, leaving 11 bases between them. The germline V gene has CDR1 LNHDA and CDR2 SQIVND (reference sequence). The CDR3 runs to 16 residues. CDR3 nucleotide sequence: TGTGCCAGTAGTATAGAATCGAGTTCATACACCGGGGAGCTGTTTTTT. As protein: CASSIESSSYTGELFF.

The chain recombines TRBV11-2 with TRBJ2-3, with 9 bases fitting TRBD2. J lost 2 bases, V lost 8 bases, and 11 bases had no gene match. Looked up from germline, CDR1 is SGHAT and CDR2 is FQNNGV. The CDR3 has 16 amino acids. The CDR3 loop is CASGPSTSGNTDTQYF. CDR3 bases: TGTGCCAGCGGCCCCTCGACTAGCGGCAACACAGATACGCAGTATTTT.

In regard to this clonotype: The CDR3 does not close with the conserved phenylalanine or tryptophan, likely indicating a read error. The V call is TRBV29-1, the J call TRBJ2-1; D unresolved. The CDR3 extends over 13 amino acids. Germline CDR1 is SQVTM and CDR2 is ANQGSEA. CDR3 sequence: CSGEESGVDEQFI. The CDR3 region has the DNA TGCAGCGGTGAAGAATCTGGGGTTGATGAGCAGTTCATC.